The 4 T cell receptor beta chains below come from one sample, sequenced in a study of identical twins. From the 5' RACE reads, TCRdb called clonotypes with MiXCR, one entry per CDR3 protein. The repertoire holds a few hundred thousand distinct CDR3 sequences, with 15% to 20% as singletons. The specimen sequenced was naive T cells sorted from blood. The receptor set was obtained from a man in his forties or fifties in good health.

This chain connects TRBV6-5 to TRBJ2-1; TRBD2 matches 15 bases. The V and J ends lost 5 bases and 4 bases, in that order; junction bases with no gene match: 6. The CDR3 is 17 amino acids. CDR1 and CDR2 (germline): MNHEY, SVGAGI. The DNA of the CDR3 is TGTGCCAGCAGTAACAGAGGGACTAGCGGGAGGTACAATGAGCAGTTCTTC. Its translation is CASSNRGTSGRYNEQFF.

V usage is TRBV20-1 and J usage is TRBJ2-5, with TRBD2 matching 8 bases. V shed 2 bases and J 4 bases; nucleotides not matched to a gene: 9. The CDR3 is made up of 15 amino acids. From germline, CDR1 is DFQATT and CDR2 SNEGSKA (reference sequence). The CDR3 sequence: CSARTSGGLSETQYF. CDR3 DNA sequence: TGCAGTGCTAGAACCAGCGGGGGCCTATCAGAGACCCAGTACTTC.

This chain connects TRBV20-1 to TRBJ2-3; 14 nucleotides line up with TRBD2. The CDR3 runs to 16 residues. V lost 5 bases and J lost 4; bases outside the gene matches: 8. CDR1 and CDR2 (germline): DFQATT, SNEGSKA (reference sequence). CDR3 DNA: TGCAGTGCTGGGGGAGGGACTAGCGGGAGTCCAGATACGCAGTATTTT. It specifies CSAGGGTSGSPDTQYF.

The table lists this clonotype with a few counts. The gene calls are TRBV5-5 and TRBJ2-1; possible D gene TRBD2, 6 bases. V shed 2 bases and J shed 8 bases, with 17 bases lying between them. The CDR3 covers 15 residues. Germline CDR1 and CDR2: SGHKS and YYEKEE (reference sequence). The CDR3 spells CASSFRDLTSHEQFF. The DNA for the CDR3 is TGTGCCAGCAGCTTCCGGGACTTGACCTCCCATGAGCAGTTCTTC.